The subject of this entry is one T cell receptor beta chain. Its antigen is as yet unknown. Germline V gene sequence: CDR1 SGDLS, CDR2 YYNGEE. V lost 4 bases and J lost 4, with 16 bases in between. The CDR3 totals 15 residues. In the PCR, 60 Vbeta and 13 Jbeta primers were used. Clones were sequenced by immunoSEQ multiplex PCR, and TCRdb holds only the in-frame ones, with some missing. This repertoire shows 200,000 to 300,000 clones, about four fifths found once; its top ten account for roughly 5%. The data belong to a study of cytomegalovirus exposure and HLA in healthy donors. Study-wide points: In a later analysis, productive TCRs from donors in an Asian-associated ancestry cluster reportedly carried fewer N-insertions than the cohort mean. Rarity held for most TCR sequences, but there were some public TCRs that occurred in many donors. One variant, a missense change in DCLRE1C, was linked in a later analysis to TCR beta V- and J-gene trimming. The productive fraction for most TCR beta V segments was about 87% or about 30% in an earlier analysis.

The chain combines TRBV9 with TRBJ2-3; perhaps TRBD2 as D (6 bases). This clonotype was sampled from a woman aged 40-49 years in good health and CMV-seropositive. Sequencing was done on a sample of PBMCs. The CDR3 reads CASSPRWEVADTQYF. CDR3 coding DNA: TGTGCCAGCAGCCCTCGATGGGAGGTCGCAGATACGCAGTATTTT.